The 9 T cell receptor beta chains in this list originate from one sample, sequenced in a study of cytomegalovirus exposure and HLA in healthy donors. Using immunoSEQ multiplex PCR, the repertoire was profiled, and TCRdb retains in-frame clones only, with some absent. The table lists approximately 200,000 clones, roughly 80% of them singletons. The specimen was PBMCs. The receptors shown here come from a man in his late teens or twenties in good health and CMV-seropositive.

Only one count was recorded for this clone. The V and J genes are TRBV11-3 and TRBJ2-7; 8 bases are a match to TRBD1. This CDR3 has 14 amino acids. Germline CDR1 reads SGHNT; CDR2 reads YENEEA. Unmatched junction bases numbered 3, after V lost 5 bases and J lost 0 bases. The CDR3: CASSPTGGSYEQYF. The CDR3 nucleotides are TGTGCCAGCAGCCCTACAGGGGGCTCCTACGAGCAGTACTTC.

The chain couples TRBV19 to TRBJ1-5; TRBD1 matches 8 bases. Per the germline V gene, CDR1 is LNHDA and CDR2 is SQIVND (reference sequence). J gave up 9 bases and V 3 bases, and 1 base lay outside the gene matches. The CDR3 contains 12 residues. The CDR3 nucleotides read TGTGCCAGTAGTATCGGACAGGGGCCCCAGCATTTT. It codes for CASSIGQGPQHF. Using reference TRBV19 and TRBJ1-5 for the parts outside the CDR3, the full variable domain is DGGITQSPKYLFRKEGQNVTLSCEQNLNHDAMYWYRQDPGQGLRLIYYSQIVNDFQKGDIAEGYSVSREKKESFPLTVTSAQKNPTAFYLCASSIGQGPQHFGDGTRLSIL.

This chain connects TRBV27 to TRBJ1-4, with TRBD1 matching over 12 bases. V was clipped by 0 bases and J by 0 bases; unmatched bases: 2. This CDR3 contains 18 residues. Per the germline V gene, CDR1 is MNHEY and CDR2 is SMNVEV (reference sequence). The CDR3 spells CASSLSGQGAATNEKLFF. CDR3 in DNA: TGTGCCAGCAGTTTATCGGGACAGGGGGCGGCAACTAATGAAAAACTGTTTTTT.

This chain connects TRBV5-4 to TRBJ2-1; 12 bases align to TRBD1. The CDR3 has 15 amino acids. Germline trimming cut 3 bases from V and 7 bases from J; bases unmatched to any gene: 5. CDR1 and CDR2 from the germline V gene are SGHNT and YYREEE (reference sequence). In DNA, the CDR3 is TGTGCCAGCAGCTGGGGACAGGGGGCCGGTAATGAGCAGTTCTTC. It yields the protein CASSWGQGAGNEQFF.

The chain couples TRBV27 to TRBJ2-5; 9 positions agree with TRBD2. V dropped 5 bases and J dropped 9; count of bases not matched to a gene: 10. CDR1 and CDR2 from the germline V gene are MNHEY and SMNVEV (reference sequence). This CDR3 has 14 amino acids. CDR3 bases: TGTGCCAGCAGTCTCGGACTAGCGTCTGGGGCCCAGTACTTC. Translated, it gives CASSLGLASGAQYF.

V usage is TRBV7-3 and J usage is TRBJ2-6, with TRBD1 matching 7 bases. Germline V gene data show CDR1 as SGHTA and CDR2 as FQGTGA. The J segment lost 2 bases and the V segment lost 4 bases, leaving 5 bases of the junction unmatched. This CDR3 is built from 16 residues. DNA of the CDR3: TGTGCCAGCAGCTCCGCAGGGGGACCTGGGGCCAACGTCCTGACTTTC. Encoded protein: CASSSAGGPGANVLTF.

Only a few counts were recorded for this clone. The chain links TRBV7-2 to TRBJ1-1, with a tentative D call TRBD1 (6 bases). The CDR3 extends over 14 amino acids. V shed 5 bases and J shed 0 bases, with 10 bases lying between them. CDR1 is SGHTA and CDR2 is FQGNSA in the germline V gene. CDR3: CASSRGQLNTEAFF. DNA for the CDR3: TGTGCCAGCAGCCGCGGACAGCTGAACACTGAAGCTTTCTTT. Full variable domain (missing parts from reference TRBV7-2 and TRBJ1-1): GAGVSQSPSNKVTEKGKDVELRCDPISGHTALYWYRQSLGQGLEFLIYFQGNSAPDKSGLPSDRFSAERTGGSVSTLTIQRTQQEDSAVYLCASSRGQLNTEAFFGQGTRLTVV.

On this clone: Other DNA variants within this sample encode the same CDR3. The rearrangement uses TRBV6-5 and TRBJ1-5; possible D gene TRBD1, 5 bases. The ends were cut back, 2 bases at V and 1 base at J, with 6 bases in the middle. The germline CDR1 and CDR2 sequences are MNHEY and SVGAGI. The CDR3 is 14 residues long. The CDR3 region has the DNA TGTGCCAGCAGTTACCGGGGGAGCAATCAGCCCCAGCATTTT. It specifies CASSYRGSNQPQHF.

The gene calls are TRBV28 and TRBJ2-4; D is possibly TRBD2 (7 bases). This CDR3 spans 15 amino acids. Trimming took off 3 bases at V and 6 bases at J, with 15 bases between the two ends. The germline V gene encodes CDR1 MDHEN and CDR2 SYDVKM. CDR3 sequence reads: CASSFPQGRGNIQYF. CDR3 DNA sequence: TGTGCCAGCAGTTTCCCTCAGGGGAGGGGAAACATTCAGTACTTC.